The clone carrying this TCR beta chain is a singleton in its sample. The target antigen is unknown. Each sample had at least 6.5 million PBMCs isolated. This sample is part of a study of blood T cells in healthy people across ages. The wider study: Researchers report that template switching captured about one barcoded beta molecule per two T cells. Regarding the study as a whole: Getting older went along with TCR beta diversity per million T cells dropping roughly linearly.

Then a second PCR, running roughly 7 to 11 cycles, was carried out with a sample-barcoded 5' primer and a J-beta primer mix. Each CDR3 protein gets one entry after TCRdb re-called the 5' RACE reads with MiXCR. The sample lists over 1,200,000 distinct CDR3 sequences, around 55% seen once, with roughly 7% in the top ten. The V and J ends lost 4 bases and 11 bases, in that order; junction bases with no gene match: 18. Germline CDR1 reads SGHRS; CDR2 reads YFSETQ. This CDR3 has 17 residues. The sequenced material came from blood. The J gene is TRBJ2-5, the V gene TRBV5-1; 12 nucleotides align to TRBD2. This clonotype was sampled from a man younger than 30 in good health. The CDR3 DNA sequence: TGCGCCAGCAGCCCCGGGACTAGCGGGCCGGACTACAATGAGCAGTACTTC. Residues: CASSPGTSGPDYNEQYF.